The 23 T cell receptor beta chains reported below all come from one sample, sequenced in a study of T-cell memory formation after mild COVID-19. TCRdb analysed the 5' RACE reads with MiXCR anew, one entry per CDR3 protein. The sample contains 270,000 or so distinct CDR3 sequences, 16% of which appear only once. The source material was PBMCs or a T cell subset sorted from them (not recorded which). These receptors all come from a man aged 18 to 29 who had mild COVID-19 (a few samples of this study predate the infection). Cell type and time point are not known.

The chain employs TRBV24-1 and TRBJ1-2, with 8 bases fitting TRBD1. Germline assignment: CDR1 KGHDR and CDR2 SFDVKD. There are 14 residues in the CDR3. The V segment lost 4 bases and the J segment 6 bases; nucleotides outside the gene matches: 6. CDR3 in DNA: TGTGCCACCAGTGAGACCGGGACAGGAAATGGCTACACCTTC. This sequence encodes CATSETGTGNGYTF.

J is TRBJ2-2 and V is TRBV9; D gene ambiguous. The CDR3 contains 15 residues. Germline-derived CDR1 and CDR2 are SGDLS and YYNGEE. Between the trimmed V and J ends, which lost 2 bases and 2 bases, there was a span of 10 bases. The CDR3 region has the DNA TGTGCCAGCAGCGTCTTTTCAGATAACACCGGGGAGCTGTTTTTT. Translated, it gives CASSVFSDNTGELFF.

J is TRBJ1-1 and V is TRBV6-6, with D possibly being TRBD1 (5 bases). The CDR3 is made up of 15 amino acids. Germline-derived CDR1 and CDR2 are MNHNY and SVGAGI (reference sequence). Deletions cut 0 bases from V and 6 bases from J, with 14 bases between. CDR3 residues: CASSYSPGRDPEAFF. CDR3 DNA: TGTGCCAGCAGTTACTCGCCCGGCAGGGACCCTGAAGCTTTCTTT.

This clonotype has only a few counts. The chain recombines TRBV7-8 with TRBJ2-5, with TRBD2 matching 8 bases. CDR1 and CDR2 (germline): SGHVS, FQNEAQ. The trim removed 0 bases at V and 5 bases at J, leaving 11 bases unmatched. The CDR3 spans 17 residues. The CDR3 coding sequence is TGTGCCAGCAGCTTAGCCGGCCGCGGGGGGCTTTGGGAGACCCAGTACTTC. Protein product: CASSLAGRGGLWETQYF. The full variable domain, with the rest looked up from reference TRBV7-8 and TRBJ2-5, is GAGVSQSPRYKVAKRGQDVALRCDPISGHVSLFWYQQALGQGPEFLTYFQNEAQLDKSGLPSDRFFAERPEGSVSTLKIQRTQQEDSAVYLCASSLAGRGGLWETQYFGPGTRLLVL.

This clonotype was seen more than once but under ten times. The V and J genes are TRBV6-5 and TRBJ2-3; possible D gene TRBD1, 5 bases. The V end was cut by 8 bases, the J end by 1 base, with 13 bases between. This CDR3 is 14 amino acids long. Germline V CDR1 and CDR2: MNHEY, SVGAGI. CDR3 residues: CASSPGARTDTQYF. CDR3 DNA: TGTGCCAGCTCCCCTGGGGCTCGCACAGATACGCAGTATTTT.

In its sample, this clonotype was seen a few times. The V and J genes are TRBV9 and TRBJ2-1, with 7 bases matching TRBD1. The ends lost 3 bases at V and 2 bases at J; junction bases unmatched: 5. Germline values: CDR1 SGDLS, CDR2 YYNGEE. The CDR3 sequence is 15 residues long. The CDR3 loop is CASSEDGTAYNEQFF. DNA for the CDR3: TGTGCCAGCAGCGAGGACGGGACAGCCTACAATGAGCAGTTCTTC.

This clonotype appeared a few times. V is TRBV7-8 and J is TRBJ1-6; 11 bases map to TRBD1. Germline CDR1 SGHVS, CDR2 FQNEAQ. The CDR3 covers 17 residues. Trimming cost V 5 bases and J 9 bases; bases outside gene matches: 12. CDR3 nucleotide sequence: TGTGCCAGCAGCACGATTTTTTCCGGGACAGGGGGTTCACCCCTCCACTTT. It is translated as CASSTIFSGTGGSPLHF.

V and J are TRBV9 and TRBJ2-5; TRBD1 might be the D (5 bases). The V and J ends lost 3 bases and 5 bases respectively, with 17 bases between them. This CDR3 is 15 amino acids long. CDR1 and CDR2 (germline): SGDLS, YYNGEE. As DNA, the CDR3 is TGTGCCAGCAGCGCGTCGTCTCAGGGATTCGAGACCCAGTACTTC. It codes for CASSASSQGFETQYF. Using reference TRBV9 and TRBJ2-5 for the parts outside the CDR3, the full variable domain is DSGVTQTPKHLITATGQRVTLRCSPRSGDLSVYWYQQSLDQGLQFLIQYYNGEERAKGNILERFSAQQFPDLHSELNLSSLELGDSALYFCASSASSQGFETQYFGPGTRLLVL.

This clonotype has just a few counts. V is TRBV11-1 and J is TRBJ2-6, with 9 positions matching TRBD1. Germline V gene sequence: CDR1 SGHAT, CDR2 FQDESV (reference sequence). The V and J ends lost 5 bases and 13 bases, in that order; junction bases with no gene match: 6. The CDR3 has 13 amino acids. CDR3 protein: CASSPDRGGVLTF. CDR3 nucleotides: TGTGCCAGCAGCCCGGACAGGGGCGGTGTCCTGACTTTC. Variable domain in full (rest from reference TRBV11-1 and TRBJ2-6): EAEVAQSPRYKITEKSQAVAFWCDPISGHATLYWYRQILGQGPELLVQFQDESVVDDSQLPKDRFSAERLKGVDSTLKIQPAELGDSAMYLCASSPDRGGVLTFGAGSRLTVL.

The V gene is TRBV6-2 or TRBV6-3, the J gene TRBJ2-7, with a weak D call TRBD1 (5 bases). Looked up from germline, CDR1 is MNHEY and CDR2 is SVGEGT. The CDR3 has 15 residues. Trimming took off 0 bases at V and 2 bases at J, with 11 bases between the two ends. This CDR3 is CASSYSAQDPYEQYF. DNA for the CDR3: TGTGCCAGCAGTTACTCGGCACAGGATCCCTACGAGCAGTACTTC.

This clonotype was counted between two and nine times. The chain joins TRBV24-1 to TRBJ2-3; 7 bases align to TRBD1. Trimming removed 4 bases from V and 7 bases from J; junction bases left unmatched: 10. CDR1 is KGHDR and CDR2 is SFDVKD in the germline V gene. The CDR3 loop spans 15 amino acids. CDR3 DNA: TGTGCCACCAGTGACCCAAGGACAGGTGATTATACGCAGTATTTT. Its translation: CATSDPRTGDYTQYF.

This clonotype was picked up one time. The J gene is TRBJ1-5, the V gene TRBV20-1; D not resolved. The germline V and J ends were trimmed by 5 bases and 8 bases, with 22 bases remaining between them. Looked up from germline, CDR1 is DFQATT and CDR2 is SNEGSKA (reference sequence). This CDR3 region has 15 residues. The CDR3 coding sequence is TGCAGTGCTCAGAACGAAGGCGGGGATCGGAAGCCCCAGCATTTT. Translating gives CSAQNEGGDRKPQHF.

There are many counts of this clonotype. V and J are TRBV7-6 and TRBJ2-7, with TRBD1 matching 10 bases. V shed 5 bases and J 2 bases; nucleotides not matched to a gene: 3. The CDR3 length is 14 residues. Germline CDR1 is SGHVS and CDR2 is FNYEAQ. For the CDR3, the DNA is TGTGCCAGCAGCCCGGGACAGGGGCCCTACGAGCAGTACTTC. It encodes CASSPGQGPYEQYF. Supplemented by reference TRBV7-6 and TRBJ2-7, the full variable domain reads GAGVSQSPRYKVTKRGQDVALRCDPISGHVSLYWYRQALGQGPEFLTYFNYEAQQDKSGLPNDRFSAERPEGSISTLTIQRTEQRDSAMYRCASSPGQGPYEQYFGPGTRLTVT.

This clonotype came up a few times. The chain recombines TRBV29-1 with TRBJ2-1, with TRBD1 matching 9 bases. CDR1 and CDR2 (germline): SQVTM, ANQGSEA. The trim removed 7 bases at V and 10 bases at J, leaving 8 bases unmatched. The CDR3 is 12 amino acids. CDR3 loop: CSAGTGTYEQFF. CDR3 DNA: TGCAGCGCCGGGACAGGGACGTACGAGCAGTTCTTC.

This clonotype was recorded a few times. The genes are TRBV12-3 or TRBV12-4 and TRBJ2-7, with D possibly TRBD1 on 6 matching bases. Trimming pared 7 bases from V and 4 bases from J, leaving 17 bases between. This CDR3 has 14 amino acids. This CDR3 reads CASKTTGQKYEQYF. The CDR3 DNA is TGTGCCAGCAAAACTACCGGACAGAAATACGAGCAGTACTTC.

The chain is built from TRBV7-9 and TRBJ1-1; D call uncertain. Per the germline V gene, CDR1 is SEHNR and CDR2 is FQNEAQ (reference sequence). V shed 6 bases and J shed 1 base, with 3 bases lying between them. This CDR3 spans 11 amino acids. CDR3 coding DNA: TGTGCCAGCAGATCGAACACTGAAGCTTTCTTT. This gives the protein CASRSNTEAFF.

This clonotype was found a few times. The rearrangement uses TRBV6-5 and TRBJ2-7, with D unresolved. Per the germline V gene, CDR1 is MNHEY and CDR2 is SVGAGI. V lost 7 bases and J lost 0, with 13 bases in between. The CDR3 has 14 amino acids. The chain's CDR3 is CASKETWSSYEQYF. DNA for the CDR3: TGTGCCAGCAAAGAAACTTGGAGCTCCTACGAGCAGTACTTC.

This clonotype has a handful of counts. The rearrangement joins TRBV14 to TRBJ2-3, with 14 nucleotides matching TRBD2. The ends lost 4 bases at V and 5 bases at J; junction bases unmatched: 5. This CDR3 has 16 residues. Germline assignment: CDR1 SGHDN and CDR2 FVKESK. In DNA form, the CDR3 reads TGTGCCAGCAGCCGAGGGACTAGCGGGGGCCGAGATACGCAGTATTTT. Translated, it gives CASSRGTSGGRDTQYF.

This clonotype was observed at least ten times. The V and J genes are TRBV5-1 and TRBJ2-5, with 7 bases identical to TRBD2. Germline-derived CDR1 and CDR2 are SGHRS and YFSETQ. The CDR3 length is 15 residues. Germline trimming cut 0 bases from V and 3 bases from J; bases unmatched to any gene: 5. The CDR3 here is CASSLGASGKETQYF. The CDR3 DNA reads as TGCGCCAGCAGCTTGGGGGCTAGCGGAAAAGAGACCCAGTACTTC. Full variable domain (remainder filled in from reference TRBV5-1 and TRBJ2-5): KAGVTQTPRYLIKTRGQQVTLSCSPISGHRSVSWYQQTPGQGLQFLFEYFSETQRNKGNFPGRFSGRQFSNSRSEMNVSTLELGDSALYLCASSLGASGKETQYFGPGTRLLVL.

This clonotype was seen more than once but under ten times. The chain joins TRBV6-5 to TRBJ2-7, with 7 nucleotides matching TRBD1. V lost 2 bases to trimming and J lost 4 bases; unmatched junction nucleotides: 5. The CDR3 has 14 residues. The germline V gene has CDR1 MNHEY and CDR2 SVGAGI. In DNA, the CDR3 is TGTGCCAGCAGTTACAGACAGGGACCTTACGAGCAGTACGTC. As protein: CASSYRQGPYEQYV.

This clonotype appeared many times. The V call is TRBV5-5, the J call TRBJ2-5; 11 bases align to TRBD1. Germline trimming cut 4 bases from V and 4 bases from J; bases unmatched to any gene: 9. This CDR3 has 16 residues. From germline, CDR1 is SGHKS and CDR2 YYEKEE (reference sequence). DNA of the CDR3: TGTGCCAGCAGCCCTAGGACAGGGGGCAAGGGAGAGACCCAGTACTTC. This codes for CASSPRTGGKGETQYF. Drawing the rest from reference TRBV5-5 and TRBJ2-5, the complete variable domain is DAGVTQSPTHLIKTRGQQVTLRCSPISGHKSVSWYQQVLGQGPQFIFQYYEKEERGRGNFPDRFSARQFPNYSSELNVNALLLGDSALYLCASSPRTGGKGETQYFGPGTRLLVL.

This clonotype showed up just a few times. The V call is TRBV4-2, the J call TRBJ2-3; D possibly matches TRBD1 or TRBD2 (6 bases each). V lost 7 bases and J lost 6, with 20 bases in between. Germline CDR1 LGHNA, CDR2 YNFKEQ. The CDR3 consists of 15 residues. The CDR3 coding sequence is TGTGCCAGCACCGCCAATACGGGGGCGGCGGATACGCAGTATTTT. This encodes CASTANTGAADTQYF.

The rearrangement links TRBV7-6 to TRBJ2-1; 8 positions match TRBD1. The germline V gene has CDR1 SGHVS and CDR2 FNYEAQ. This CDR3 has 14 residues. The V gene end was trimmed by 7 bases and the J gene end by 0 bases; junction bases not matched to a gene: 2. CDR3 in DNA: TGTGCCAGCACCACAGGGGGCTCCTACAATGAGCAGTTCTTC. This codes for CASTTGGSYNEQFF.